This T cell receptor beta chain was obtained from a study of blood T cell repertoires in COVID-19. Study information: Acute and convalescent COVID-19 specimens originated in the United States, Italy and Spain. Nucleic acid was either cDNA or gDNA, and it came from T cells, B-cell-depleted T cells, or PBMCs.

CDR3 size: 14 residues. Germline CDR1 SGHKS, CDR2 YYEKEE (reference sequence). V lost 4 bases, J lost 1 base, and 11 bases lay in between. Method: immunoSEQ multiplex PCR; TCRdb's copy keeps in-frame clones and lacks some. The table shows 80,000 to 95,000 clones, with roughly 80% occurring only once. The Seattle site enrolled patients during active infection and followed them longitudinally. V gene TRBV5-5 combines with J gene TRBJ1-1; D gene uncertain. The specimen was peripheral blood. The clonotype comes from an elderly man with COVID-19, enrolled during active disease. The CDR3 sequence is CASSPGGENTEAFF. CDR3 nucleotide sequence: TGTGCCAGCAGCCCCGGCGGGGAGAACACTGAAGCTTTCTTT.